This T cell receptor (beta chain) is drawn from a study of radiation and T cells in renal cell carcinoma. Study-wide results and caveats: Top tumor clonotypes rose in blood 2 weeks post-radiation, then contracted.

Unmatched junction bases numbered 12, after V lost 5 bases and J lost 5 bases. Looked up from germline, CDR1 is SEHNR and CDR2 is FQNEAQ (reference sequence). CDR3 length: 16 residues. Regarding time point: blood 4 weeks post-SBRT, at nephrectomy. The sample's treatment: 15 Gy SBRT to primary tumor, nephrectomy 4 weeks later. Nephrectomy followed 15 Gy stereotactic body radiation by 4 weeks. Blood was sampled at baseline, 2 weeks and 4 weeks after SBRT. Data came from immunoSEQ multiplex PCR; TCRdb stores just in-frame clones and leaves some out. The sample records around 140,000 clones, 86% being singletons. Turning to this clone: The antigen is unknown.

The source of this sequence is a woman aged 45-59 years with renal cell carcinoma. Material: blood, obtained from a patient whose treatment included radiotherapy and nephrectomy. The chain recombines TRBV7-9 with TRBJ2-5; 9 bases line up with TRBD1. CDR3 sequence reads: CASSHLPGQGRETQYF. CDR3 DNA sequence: TGTGCCAGCAGCCACCTACCGGGACAGGGTAGGGAGACCCAGTACTTC.